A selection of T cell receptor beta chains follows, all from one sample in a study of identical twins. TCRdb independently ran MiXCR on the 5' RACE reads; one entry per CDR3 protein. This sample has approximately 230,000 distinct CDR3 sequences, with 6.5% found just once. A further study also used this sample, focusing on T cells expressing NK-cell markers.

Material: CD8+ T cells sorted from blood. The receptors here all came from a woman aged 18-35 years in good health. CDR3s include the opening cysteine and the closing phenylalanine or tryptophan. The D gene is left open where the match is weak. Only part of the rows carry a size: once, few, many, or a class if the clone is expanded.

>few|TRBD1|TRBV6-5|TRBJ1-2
CASSYSSRGKGYTF
TGTGCCAGCAGTTACTCGAGCAGGGGGAAAGGCTACACCTTC
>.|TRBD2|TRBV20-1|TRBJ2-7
CSAPGTSGGTIYEQYF
TGCAGTGCCCCCGGGACTAGCGGGGGGACAATCTACGAGCAGTACTTC
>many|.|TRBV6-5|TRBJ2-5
CASSYTWEETQYF
TGTGCCAGCAGTTACACATGGGAAGAGACCCAGTACTTC
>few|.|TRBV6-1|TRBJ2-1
CAHPGGLGDEQFF
TGTGCCCACCCCGGTGGTCTTGGGGATGAGCAGTTCTTC
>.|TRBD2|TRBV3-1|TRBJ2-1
CASSQDGLAGNEQFF
TGTGCCAGCAGCCAAGATGGACTAGCGGGAAATGAGCAGTTCTTC
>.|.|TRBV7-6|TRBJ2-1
CASSKTVNEQFF
TGTGCCAGCAGCAAGACAGTCAATGAGCAGTTCTTC
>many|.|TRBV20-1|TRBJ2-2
CSARPGTGELFF
TGCAGTGCTAGACCGGGCACCGGGGAGCTGTTTTTT
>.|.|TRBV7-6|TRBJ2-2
CASSLEKETGELFF
TGTGCCAGCAGCTTAGAGAAGGAGACCGGGGAGCTGTTTTTT
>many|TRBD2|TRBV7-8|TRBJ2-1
CASSLRTSGYNEQFF
TGTGCCAGCAGCTTAAGGACTAGCGGATACAATGAGCAGTTCTTC
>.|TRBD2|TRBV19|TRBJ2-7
CASSIGVAGVSYEQYF
TGTGCCAGTAGTATAGGAGTGGCGGGGGTTTCCTACGAGCAGTACTTC
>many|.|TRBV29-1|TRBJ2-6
CSVWWSGANVLTF
TGCAGCGTATGGTGGTCTGGGGCCAACGTCCTGACTTTC
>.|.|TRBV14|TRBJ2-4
CASSQDPTAYLAKNIQYF
TGTGCCAGCAGCCAAGATCCGACAGCGTACTTAGCCAAAAACATTCAGTACTTC
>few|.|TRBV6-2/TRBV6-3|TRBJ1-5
CASSLRGPGSNQPQHF
TGTGCCAGCAGTTTGCGGGGGCCGGGTAGCAATCAGCCCCAGCATTTT
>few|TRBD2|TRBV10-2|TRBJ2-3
CASSTTLAGSTDTQYF
TGCGCCAGCAGCACGACCCTAGCGGGAAGCACAGATACGCAGTATTTT
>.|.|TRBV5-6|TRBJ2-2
CASSLGLSNTGELFF
TGTGCCAGCAGCTTGGGGCTTTCCAACACCGGGGAGCTGTTTTTT
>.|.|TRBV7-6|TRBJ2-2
CASSLLAQGGTGELFF
TGTGCCAGCAGCTTGCTAGCCCAAGGGGGCACCGGGGAGCTGTTTTTT
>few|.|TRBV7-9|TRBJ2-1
CASSSGGVQFF
TGTGCCAGCAGCTCAGGCGGAGTGCAGTTCTTC
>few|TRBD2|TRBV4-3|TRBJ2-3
CASSQQLAGGTDTQYF
TGCGCCAGCAGCCAACAGCTGGCGGGAGGGACAGATACGCAGTATTTT
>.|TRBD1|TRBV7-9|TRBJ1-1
CASRPTGEAFF
TGTGCCAGCAGACCCACAGGGGAGGCTTTCTTT
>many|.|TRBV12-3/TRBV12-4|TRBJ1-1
CASTQGTEAFF
TGTGCCAGCACCCAGGGGACTGAAGCTTTCTTT
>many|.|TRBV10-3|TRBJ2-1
CANQGGTSTDNEQFF
TGTGCCAACCAGGGGGGGACTTCAACCGACAATGAGCAGTTCTTC
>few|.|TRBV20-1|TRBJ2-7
CSAHPQGAGAREQYF
TGCAGTGCACACCCCCAGGGGGCGGGGGCACGCGAGCAGTACTTC
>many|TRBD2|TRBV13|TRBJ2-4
CASSSTSGGLSKNIQYF
TGTGCCAGCAGCTCCACTAGCGGGGGCCTATCCAAAAACATTCAGTACTTC
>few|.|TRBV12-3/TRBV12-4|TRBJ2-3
CASSFGGGSTDTQYF
TGTGCCAGCAGTTTTGGGGGCGGTTCCACAGATACGCAGTATTTT
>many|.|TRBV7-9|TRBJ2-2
CASSAAGATNTGELFF
TGTGCCAGCAGCGCTGCAGGGGCCACGAACACCGGGGAGCTGTTTTTT
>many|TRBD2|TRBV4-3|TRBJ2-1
CASSQDGGGYNEQFF
TGCGCCAGCAGCCAAGATGGCGGGGGCTACAATGAGCAGTTCTTC
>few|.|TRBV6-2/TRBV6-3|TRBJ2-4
CASSQDVDGYIQYF
TGTGCCAGCTCCCAAGACGTAGACGGGTACATTCAGTACTTC
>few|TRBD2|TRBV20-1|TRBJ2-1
CSAEALSGGDRSYNEQFF
TGCAGTGCCGAGGCCCTTAGCGGGGGGGATAGGTCCTACAATGAGCAGTTCTTC
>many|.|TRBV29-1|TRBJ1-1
CSVEGVTGMNTEAFF
TGCAGCGTTGAGGGGGTGACAGGCATGAACACTGAAGCTTTCTTT
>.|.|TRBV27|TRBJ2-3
CASSNLADTQYF
TGTGCCAGCTCGAATTTGGCAGATACGCAGTATTTT
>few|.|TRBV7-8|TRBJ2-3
CASSFGVLAGTDTQYF
TGTGCCAGCAGCTTCGGGGTTCTCGCCGGCACAGATACGCAGTATTTT
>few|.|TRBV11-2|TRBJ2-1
CASSFGLSPYNEQFF
TGTGCCAGCAGCTTTGGACTTTCTCCCTACAATGAGCAGTTCTTC
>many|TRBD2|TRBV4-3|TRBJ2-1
CASSQDSSGRAFYEQFF
TGCGCCAGCAGCCAAGATTCGAGCGGGAGGGCCTTCTATGAGCAGTTCTTC
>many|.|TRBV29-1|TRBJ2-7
CSVGREGYEQYF
TGCAGCGTGGGACGGGAAGGTTACGAGCAGTACTTC
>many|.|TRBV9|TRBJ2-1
CASSERLETAYNEQFF
TGTGCCAGCAGCGAGAGACTAGAAACGGCCTACAATGAGCAGTTCTTC
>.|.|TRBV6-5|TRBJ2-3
CASSYSIGGGTDTQYF
TGTGCCAGCAGTTACTCGATTGGAGGAGGGACAGATACGCAGTATTTT
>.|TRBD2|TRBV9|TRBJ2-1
CASNGLAGGPAQFF
TGTGCCAGCAACGGACTAGCGGGAGGGCCTGCGCAGTTCTTC
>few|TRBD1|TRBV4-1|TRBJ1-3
CASSQDAGGGNTIYF
TGCGCCAGCAGCCAAGATGCAGGGGGTGGAAACACCATATATTTT
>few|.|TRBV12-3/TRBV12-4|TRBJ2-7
CASSRLHEHFNEQYF
TGTGCCAGCAGCCGCCTACACGAGCATTTTAACGAGCAGTACTTC
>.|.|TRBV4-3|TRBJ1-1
CASSQETGRNSKAFF
TGCGCCAGCAGCCAAGAAACCGGACGGAATTCAAAAGCTTTCTTT
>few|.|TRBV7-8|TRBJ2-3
CASSLYGGGTDTQYF
TGTGCCAGCAGCTTATATGGGGGCGGCACAGATACGCAGTATTTT
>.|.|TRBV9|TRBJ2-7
CASSSPPGYTSYEQYF
TGTGCCAGCAGCTCTCCCCCCGGGTACACTTCCTACGAGCAGTACTTC
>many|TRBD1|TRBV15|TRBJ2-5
CATSSYSGTERETQYF
TGTGCCACCAGCTCCTATTCCGGGACAGAGAGGGAGACCCAGTACTTC
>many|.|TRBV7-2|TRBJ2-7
CASSLSRSSEQYF
TGTGCCAGCAGCTTGTCTAGATCGAGCGAGCAGTACTTC
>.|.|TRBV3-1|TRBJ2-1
CASSQEWGGEQFF
TGTGCCAGCAGCCAAGAATGGGGCGGTGAGCAGTTCTTC
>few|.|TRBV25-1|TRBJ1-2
CASSEWEVGYTF
TGTGCCAGCAGTGAATGGGAAGTTGGCTACACCTTC
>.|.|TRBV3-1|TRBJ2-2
CASCPVWGNTGELFF
TGTGCCAGCTGCCCCGTGTGGGGTAACACCGGGGAGCTGTTTTTT
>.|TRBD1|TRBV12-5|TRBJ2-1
CASGLDRGNEQFF
TGTGCTAGTGGCCTTGACAGGGGCAATGAGCAGTTCTTC
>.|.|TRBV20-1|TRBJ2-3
CSTRDLLTLSDTQYF
TGCAGTACAAGGGACTTACTCACCCTGTCGGATACGCAGTATTTT
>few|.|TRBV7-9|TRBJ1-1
CASSLVSDTEAFF
TGTGCCAGCAGCTTAGTATCGGACACTGAAGCTTTCTTT
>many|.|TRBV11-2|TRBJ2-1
CASSLGVGQYNEQFF
TGTGCCAGCAGCTTAGGTGTTGGACAGTACAATGAGCAGTTCTTC
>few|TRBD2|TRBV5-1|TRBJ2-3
CASSSPGGRRDTQYF
TGCGCCAGCAGCTCCCCTGGCGGGAGGAGGGACACGCAGTATTTT
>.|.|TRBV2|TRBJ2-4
CASSDELGGGIQYF
TGTGCCAGCAGTGATGAACTAGGGGGAGGCATTCAGTACTTC
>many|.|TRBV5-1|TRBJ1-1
CASRQLTEAFF
TGCGCCAGCAGACAGCTCACTGAAGCTTTCTTT
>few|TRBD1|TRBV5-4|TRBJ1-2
CASSLEGTGDGYTF
TGTGCCAGCAGCTTGGAAGGGACAGGGGATGGCTACACCTTC
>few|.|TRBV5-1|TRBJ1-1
CASSFLARNTEAFF
TGCGCCAGCAGCTTCTTGGCGAGGAACACTGAAGCTTTCTTT